Here is one T cell receptor (beta chain) with its context. These data belong to a study of CD8 T cells in Susac syndrome. Losses at the gene ends were 5 bases for V and 2 bases for J; bases not matched to a gene: 2. The CDR3 spans 13 residues. The germline CDR1 and CDR2 sequences are LGHDT and YNNKEL (reference sequence). RNA was extracted with the RNeasy kit, and a quantity of about 0.45 to 1 ug was reverse transcribed using random hexamers. Via MiXCR, TCRdb re-called the immunoSEQ multiplex PCR reads, giving one row per CDR3 protein. The data hold about 130,000 distinct CDR3 sequences, with more than 90% observed a single time.

V gene TRBV3-1 combines with J gene TRBJ2-7, with 8 bases aligning to TRBD2. Material for sequencing was CD4+ T cells from PBMCs. This TCR was sampled from a human donor in good health. The CDR3, as DNA: TGTGCCAGCAGCTATAGCGGGGCCTACGAGCAGTACTTC. This codes for CASSYSGAYEQYF.